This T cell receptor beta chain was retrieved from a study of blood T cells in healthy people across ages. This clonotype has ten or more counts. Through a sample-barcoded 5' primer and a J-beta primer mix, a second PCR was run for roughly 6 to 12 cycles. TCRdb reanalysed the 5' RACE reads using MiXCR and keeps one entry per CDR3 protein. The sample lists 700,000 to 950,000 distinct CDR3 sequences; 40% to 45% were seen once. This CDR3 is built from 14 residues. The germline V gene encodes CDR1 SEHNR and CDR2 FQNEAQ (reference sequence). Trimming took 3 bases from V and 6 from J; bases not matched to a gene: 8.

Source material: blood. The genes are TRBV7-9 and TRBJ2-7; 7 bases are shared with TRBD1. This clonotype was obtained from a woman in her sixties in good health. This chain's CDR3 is CASSFDRARGEQYF. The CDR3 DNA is TGTGCCAGCAGCTTTGACAGGGCTCGAGGCGAGCAGTACTTC.